Below are 25 T cell receptor beta chains sequenced from a single sample in a study of blood T cells in healthy people across ages. Sample-barcoded 5' priming and a J-beta primer mix drove a second PCR of about 7 to 12 cycles. TCRdb re-analysed the 5' RACE reads in MiXCR, keeping a single row per CDR3 protein. The profile shows under 2,000,000 distinct CDR3 sequences, roughly 52% of them singletons. The specimen sequenced was blood. These receptors originate from a woman aged 40 to 55 in good health.

This chain links TRBV15 with TRBJ2-4; no definite D call. The CDR3 contains 14 residues. Trimming shortened V by 9 bases and J by 6 bases, and 18 bases separated the two germline ends. CDR1 and CDR2 (germline): LNHNV, YYDKDF (reference sequence). CDR3 residues: CATKEVPTLNIQYF. The DNA for the CDR3 is TGTGCCACTAAAGAGGTACCGACTTTAAACATTCAGTACTTC.

V gene TRBV7-9 combines with J gene TRBJ2-3, with D possibly TRBD2 on 6 matching bases. The CDR3 spans 15 residues. Germline CDR1 and CDR2: SEHNR and FQNEAQ (reference sequence). V lost 0 bases to trimming and J lost 14 bases, with 21 bases between them. The CDR3 sequence: CASSLACDMEEGPYF. DNA for the CDR3: TGTGCCAGCAGCTTAGCATGCGACATGGAGGAGGGACCGTATTTT.

This clonotype was observed a few times. The V call is TRBV2, the J call TRBJ2-5; D is undetermined. The CDR3 is 16 amino acids. V was shortened by 3 bases and J by 4 bases, with 18 bases between the two germline ends. Germline loops: CDR1 SNHLY, CDR2 FYNNEI. Here the CDR3 DNA reads TGTGCCAGCAGTGATACCCAGGTCCAGAGGTCAGAGACCCAGTACTTC. Protein product: CASSDTQVQRSETQYF.

V usage is TRBV3-1 and J usage is TRBJ2-6; TRBD2 might be the D (5 bases). Germline lookup yields CDR1 LGHDT and CDR2 YNNKEL (reference sequence). V dropped 4 bases and J dropped 0 bases, with 13 bases sitting between them. This CDR3 has 17 amino acids. CDR3 region: CASSRLSGFSGANVLTF. The CDR3 nucleotides are TGTGCCAGCAGCCGCCTCAGCGGATTCTCTGGGGCCAACGTCCTGACTTTC. Full variable domain (remainder filled in from reference TRBV3-1 and TRBJ2-6): DTAVSQTPKYLVTQMGNDKSIKCEQNLGHDTMYWYKQDSKKFLKIMFSYNNKELIINETVPNRFSPKSPDKAHLNLHINSLELGDSAVYFCASSRLSGFSGANVLTFGAGSRLTVL.

This clonotype was observed a handful of times. The chain uses TRBV5-1 and TRBJ2-1, with 9 bases lining up with TRBD1. J lost 4 bases, V lost 2 bases, and 13 bases had no gene match. Germline V gives CDR1 SGHRS, CDR2 YFSETQ. The CDR3 spans 18 residues. The CDR3 DNA sequence: TGCGCCAGCAGCTTACGGCTAGGGGACAGGGTGGGTTACAATGAGCAGTTCTTC. Translation gives CASSLRLGDRVGYNEQFF.

This clonotype was seen a handful of times. J is TRBJ1-2 and V is TRBV28; 8 bases are shared with TRBD1. In germline, CDR1 is MDHEN, CDR2 SYDVKM. The CDR3 runs 13 residues. Trimming cost V 6 bases and J 4 bases; bases outside gene matches: 4. This chain's CDR3 is CASRGDRIYGYTF. The CDR3 DNA follows: TGTGCCAGCAGGGGGGACAGGATCTATGGCTACACCTTC.

The count of this clonotype is one. In DNA form, the CDR3 reads TGTGCCAGCAGCTCACAGGGGGCCGGCGGGGATGGCTACACCTTC. Its protein is CASSSQGAGGDGYTF. This sequence joins TRBV7-9 and TRBJ1-2, with 9 nucleotides matching TRBD1. In germline, CDR1 is SEHNR, CDR2 FQNEAQ (reference sequence). CDR3 length: 15 amino acids. J was trimmed by 6 bases and V by 4 bases; bases with no gene match: 9.

The chain employs TRBV4-3 and TRBJ2-5, with unresolved D. Germline CDR1 reads LGHNA; CDR2 reads YSLEER. This CDR3 has 15 amino acids. V was shortened by 0 bases and J by 4 bases, with 12 bases between the two germline ends. This CDR3 reads CASSQDHGWAETQYF. The DNA of the CDR3 is TGCGCCAGCAGCCAAGACCATGGGTGGGCAGAGACCCAGTACTTC.

This chain connects TRBV27 to TRBJ2-7, with D perhaps TRBD1 (5 bases). Germline-derived CDR1 and CDR2 are MNHEY and SMNVEV (reference sequence). The CDR3 runs 15 residues. V shed 0 bases and J shed 2 bases, with 11 bases lying between them. The CDR3 loop is CASSLSSQGTYEQYF. The CDR3 DNA sequence: TGTGCCAGCAGTTTATCGAGTCAGGGAACCTACGAGCAGTACTTC.

Details on this clonotype: Mismatch with germline at one junction end may stem from a read error. This chain connects TRBV28 to TRBJ2-3; D call uncertain. Germline CDR1 is MDHEN and CDR2 is SYDVKM. The CDR3 totals 12 residues. The CDR3 coding sequence is TGTGCCGGCAGTTTATTTTCCGATACGCAGTATTTT. Translated: CAGSLFSDTQYF.

This clonotype was counted between two and nine times. This rearrangement joins TRBV29-1 to TRBJ1-2; 12 bases agree with TRBD1. The germline V gene encodes CDR1 SQVTM and CDR2 ANQGSEA. Germline trimming cut 0 bases from V and 6 bases from J; bases unmatched to any gene: 5. The CDR3 has 15 amino acids. The CDR3 protein is CSVEDGTGGADGYTF. The DNA of the CDR3 is TGCAGCGTTGAAGACGGGACAGGGGGCGCGGATGGCTACACCTTC.

The J gene is TRBJ2-3, the V gene TRBV6-5, with D perhaps matching TRBD1 (6 bases). V lost 2 bases and J lost 4, with 7 bases in between. The CDR3 is 13 residues long. CDR1 MNHEY and CDR2 SVGAGI come from the germline V gene. The chain's CDR3 is CASSYKGADTQYF. CDR3 bases: TGTGCCAGCAGTTACAAGGGGGCAGATACGCAGTATTTT.

The CDR3 loop reads CASSRSSSSGYNEQFF. CDR3 DNA sequence: TGTGCCAGCAGCCGCTCTAGTAGTAGCGGGTACAATGAGCAGTTCTTC. The chain carries TRBV7-2 and TRBJ2-1; 7 positions agree with TRBD2. The CDR3 loop spans 16 amino acids. The germline V gene encodes CDR1 SGHTA and CDR2 FQGNSA. After removal of 5 bases from V and 4 bases from J, the junction contained 11 bases not matched to a gene.

The chain uses TRBV10-3 and TRBJ2-7; TRBD2 matches at 9 bases. Germline CDR1 and CDR2: ENHRY and SYGVKD. Trimming took 11 bases from V and 0 from J; bases not matched to a gene: 5. The CDR3 covers 13 residues. CDR3 region: CAASGISSYEQYF. DNA of the CDR3: TGTGCCGCTAGCGGGATTAGCTCCTACGAGCAGTACTTC.

This clonotype has just one count. The chain uses TRBV28 and TRBJ2-3, with TRBD1 identical over 9 bases. CDR3 length: 15 residues. The germline V gene encodes CDR1 MDHEN and CDR2 SYDVKM. V shed 5 bases, J shed 4 bases, and the junction held 7 bases outside the gene matches. CDR3 sequence reads: CASSTAGQGSDTQYF. CDR3 sequence (DNA): TGTGCCAGCAGTACCGCGGGACAGGGATCAGATACGCAGTATTTT.

The V call is TRBV28, the J call TRBJ2-1; D may be TRBD2 (7 bases). The CDR3 loop spans 15 amino acids. Germline values: CDR1 MDHEN, CDR2 SYDVKM. Trimming stripped 5 bases from V and 5 bases from J, with 16 bases between. The CDR3, as DNA: TGTGCCAGCAGTCATAGGGGGGGGCCTCACAATGAGCAGTTCTTC. Protein sequence: CASSHRGGPHNEQFF.

The chain joins TRBV11-1 to TRBJ1-2; TRBD1 aligns across 9 bases. Germline assignment: CDR1 SGHAT and CDR2 FQDESV (reference sequence). The length of the CDR3 is 16 residues. J lost 2 bases, V lost 5 bases, and 9 bases had no gene match. The CDR3 protein is CASSPGSGTGNYGYTF. The DNA of the CDR3 is TGTGCCAGCAGCCCTGGTTCGGGGACAGGGAACTATGGCTACACCTTC.

The V gene is TRBV27, the J gene TRBJ2-5; 7 bases agree with TRBD1. V was pared by 5 bases and J by 11 bases, with 20 bases of the junction left unmatched. Germline CDR1 MNHEY, CDR2 SMNVEV (reference sequence). This CDR3 has 16 amino acids. CDR3 sequence: CASSAPRGQRYNEQYF. The DNA of the CDR3 is TGTGCCAGCAGTGCCCCCCGGGGACAGCGTTACAATGAGCAGTACTTC.

About this clonotype: Germline is not matched at one junction end, which may reflect a read error. The gene calls are TRBV4-3 and TRBJ1-2; no definite D call. CDR3 length equals 13 residues. Per the germline V gene, CDR1 is LGHNA and CDR2 is YSLEER. The CDR3 loop reads CVSSGRLDKVDTF. CDR3 DNA sequence: TGCGTCAGCAGCGGGCGCCTAGATAAGGTAGACACCTTC.

The rearrangement links TRBV6-2 or TRBV6-3 to TRBJ2-1; 7 bases align to TRBD1. Germline V gene data show CDR1 as MNHEY and CDR2 as SVGEGT. This CDR3 is built from 14 residues. Trimming cost V 7 bases and J 6 bases; bases outside gene matches: 9. CDR3 nucleotide sequence: TGTGCCAGCACATCTCAGGGGGTGGGCAATGAGCAGTTCTTC. Translated, it gives CASTSQGVGNEQFF.

The gene calls are TRBV4-3 and TRBJ1-2; 8 nucleotides match TRBD1. This CDR3 has 15 amino acids. Germline V gene lookup returns CDR1 LGHNA and CDR2 YSLEER. The V segment lost 0 bases and the J segment 6 bases; nucleotides outside the gene matches: 6. The CDR3 region is CASSQETQGADGYTF. DNA for the CDR3: TGCGCCAGCAGCCAAGAAACTCAGGGGGCTGATGGCTACACCTTC.

The rearrangement links TRBV15 to TRBJ1-2; 8 bases line up with TRBD1. Unmatched junction bases numbered 1, after V lost 4 bases and J lost 6 bases. CDR3 length: 12 residues. The germline V gene has CDR1 LNHNV and CDR2 YYDKDF (reference sequence). Here the CDR3 DNA reads TGTGCCACCAGCATGACAGGGGATGGCTACACCTTC. Amino acid sequence: CATSMTGDGYTF.

The rearrangement links TRBV7-2 to TRBJ2-1, with unresolved D. The germline V and J ends were trimmed by 2 bases and 5 bases, with 10 bases remaining between them. CDR1 and CDR2 from the germline V gene are SGHTA and FQGNSA. This CDR3 has 14 residues. The CDR3 DNA follows: TGTGCCAGCAGCTTACTCCCTCGTGACAATGAGCAGTTCTTC. Amino acid sequence: CASSLLPRDNEQFF.

The chain joins TRBV6-2 or TRBV6-3 to TRBJ1-2; D not resolved. CDR3 length: 11 amino acids. Germline V gene lookup returns CDR1 MNHEY and CDR2 SVGEGT. The V end was cut by 0 bases, the J end by 13 bases, with 9 bases between. CDR3 loop: CASSYSKGRTF. CDR3 DNA: TGTGCCAGCAGTTACTCGAAAGGACGCACCTTC.

The gene calls are TRBV12-3 or TRBV12-4 and TRBJ2-7; D remains ambiguous. The CDR3 has 14 residues. The V end lost 5 bases, the J end lost 5 bases, and 16 bases lay between the germline ends. The CDR3 nucleotides read TGTGCCAGCAGTAAAAATGGGGTGCCCAACGAGCAGTACTTC. Translated: CASSKNGVPNEQYF.